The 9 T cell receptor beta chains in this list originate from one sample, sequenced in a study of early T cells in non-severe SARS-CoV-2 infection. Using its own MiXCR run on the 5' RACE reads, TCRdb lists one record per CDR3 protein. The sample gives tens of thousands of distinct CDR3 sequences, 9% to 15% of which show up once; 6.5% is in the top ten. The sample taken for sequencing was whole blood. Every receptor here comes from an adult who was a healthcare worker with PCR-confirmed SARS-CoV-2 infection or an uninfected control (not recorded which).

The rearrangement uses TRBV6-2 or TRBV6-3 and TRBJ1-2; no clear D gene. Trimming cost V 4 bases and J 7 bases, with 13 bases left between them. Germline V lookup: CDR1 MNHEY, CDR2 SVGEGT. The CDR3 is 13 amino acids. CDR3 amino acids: CASSSRAFSGYTF. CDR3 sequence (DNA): TGTGCCAGCAGTTCCCGGGCCTTCTCTGGCTACACCTTC.

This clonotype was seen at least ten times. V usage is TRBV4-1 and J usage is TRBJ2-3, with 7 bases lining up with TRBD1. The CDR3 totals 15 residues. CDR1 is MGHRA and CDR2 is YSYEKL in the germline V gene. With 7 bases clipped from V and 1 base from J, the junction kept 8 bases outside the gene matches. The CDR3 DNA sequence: TGCGCCAGCAAAGATCGGACAGGAGGCACAGATACGCAGTATTTT. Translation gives CASKDRTGGTDTQYF.

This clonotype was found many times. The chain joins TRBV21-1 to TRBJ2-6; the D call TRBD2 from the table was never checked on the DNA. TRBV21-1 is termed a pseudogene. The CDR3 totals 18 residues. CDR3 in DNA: TGTGCCAGCAGCAAAATCTACGCGGGTAGCTCTGGGGCCAACGTCCTGACTTTC. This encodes CASSKIYAGSSGANVLTF.

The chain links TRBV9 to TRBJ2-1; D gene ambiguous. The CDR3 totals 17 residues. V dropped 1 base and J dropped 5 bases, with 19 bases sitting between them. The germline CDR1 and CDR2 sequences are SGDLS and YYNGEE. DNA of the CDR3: TGTGCCAGCAGCGTAACTCTCTACGGCGGATCCCACAATGAGCAGTTCTTC. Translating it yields CASSVTLYGGSHNEQFF.

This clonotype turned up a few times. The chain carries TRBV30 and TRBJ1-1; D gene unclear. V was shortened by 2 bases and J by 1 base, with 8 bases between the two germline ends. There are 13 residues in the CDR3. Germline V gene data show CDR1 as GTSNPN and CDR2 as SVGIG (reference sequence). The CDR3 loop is CAWSQDGNTEAFF. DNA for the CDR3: TGTGCCTGGAGTCAGGACGGGAACACTGAAGCTTTCTTT.

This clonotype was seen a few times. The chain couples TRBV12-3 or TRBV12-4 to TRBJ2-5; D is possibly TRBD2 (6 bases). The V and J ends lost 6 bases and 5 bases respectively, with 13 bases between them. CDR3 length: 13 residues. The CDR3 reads CASSLTSSETQYF. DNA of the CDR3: TGTGCCAGCAGCCTGACTAGTTCGGAGACCCAGTACTTC.

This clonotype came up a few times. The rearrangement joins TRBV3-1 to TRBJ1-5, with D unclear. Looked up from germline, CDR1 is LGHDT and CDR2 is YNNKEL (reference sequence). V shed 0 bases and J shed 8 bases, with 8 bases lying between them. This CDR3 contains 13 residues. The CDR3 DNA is TGTGCCAGCAGCCAAGAAGTTTGGAAGCCCCAGCATTTT. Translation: CASSQEVWKPQHF.

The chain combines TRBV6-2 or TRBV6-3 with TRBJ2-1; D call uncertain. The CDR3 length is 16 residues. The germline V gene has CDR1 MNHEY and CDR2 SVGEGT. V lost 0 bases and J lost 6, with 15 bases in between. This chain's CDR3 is CASSYSLKPPFNEQFF. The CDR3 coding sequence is TGTGCCAGCAGTTACTCTCTCAAACCACCTTTCAATGAGCAGTTCTTC.

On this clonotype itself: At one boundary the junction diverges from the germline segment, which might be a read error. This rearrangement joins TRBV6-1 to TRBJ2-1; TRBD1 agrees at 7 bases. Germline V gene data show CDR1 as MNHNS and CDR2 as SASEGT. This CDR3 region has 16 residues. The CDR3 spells CASNTNRDSRNNEQLF. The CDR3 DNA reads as TGTGCCAGCAACACGAACCGGGACAGCCGTAACAATGAGCAGCTCTTC.